The clone carrying this T cell receptor beta chain appeared many times. The CDR3 is 18 amino acids. Germline-derived CDR1 and CDR2 are SGHNT and YENEEA. V was pared by 5 bases and J by 5 bases, with 12 bases of the junction left unmatched. This entry comes from a study of T cells in Graves' hyperthyroidism and ophthalmopathy. The study excluded patients with uncontrolled infection, other autoimmune disease, pregnancy or lactation. Source material for PBMCs was more than 7.5 ml fresh peripheral blood. From RNA transcripts, TCR beta CDR3 regions were amplified. A first-round RT-PCR of the TCR CDR3 used the HTBI primer set. TCRdb independently ran MiXCR on the multiplex PCR reads; one entry per CDR3 protein. The sample carries around 560,000 distinct CDR3 sequences, approximately 15% recorded once.

The sequencing sample was made of blood. This receptor was obtained from a woman in her late teens or twenties with Graves' hyperthyroidism. The chain recombines TRBV11-3 with TRBJ2-5; 15 nucleotides align to TRBD2. The CDR3 nucleotides are TGTGCCAGCAGCCGCCCCTGGACTAGCGGGGGGGCCCGGGAGACCCAGTACTTC. Translated: CASSRPWTSGGARETQYF.